These 6 T cell receptor beta chains came from one sample sequenced in a study of blood T cell repertoires in COVID-19. Sequenced by immunoSEQ multiplex PCR; TCRdb stores in-frame clones only, minus some. Of some 53,000 clones in the sample, 80% to 90% are singletons; the top ten hold 4% to 6%. Material for sequencing was peripheral blood. The receptors were sampled from a man aged 55-75 years with active COVID-19.

This clone was detected only once. The chain joins TRBV19 to TRBJ2-5; 8 bases agree with TRBD1. CDR3 length equals 16 residues. Germline CDR1 and CDR2: LNHDA and SQIVND (reference sequence). Trimming took 7 bases from V and 4 from J; bases not matched to a gene: 14. The chain's CDR3 is CASTQRGSGGIETQYF. The DNA for the CDR3 is TGTGCCAGTACCCAGAGGGGGTCAGGGGGCATAGAGACCCAGTACTTC.

V gene TRBV6-6 combines with J gene TRBJ2-3; 10 bases fit TRBD1. The germline V gene has CDR1 MNHNY and CDR2 SVGAGI (reference sequence). The CDR3 has 15 amino acids. After removal of 0 bases from V and 6 bases from J, the junction contained 3 bases not matched to a gene. The CDR3 sequence: CASSYSRTGGDTQYF. The CDR3 DNA reads TGTGCCAGCAGTTACTCCCGGACAGGGGGGGATACGCAGTATTTT.

The chain has TRBV28 and TRBJ2-2; no reliable D call. This CDR3 spans 15 amino acids. Trimming removed 2 bases from V and 1 base from J, with 8 bases in between. CDR1 MDHEN and CDR2 SYDVKM come from the germline V gene. DNA of the CDR3: TGTGCCAGCAGTTTAGGTACGGTGAACACCGGGGAGCTGTTTTTT. Protein sequence: CASSLGTVNTGELFF. Supplemented by reference TRBV28 and TRBJ2-2, the full variable domain reads DVKVTQSSRYLVKRTGEKVFLECVQDMDHENMFWYRQDPGLGLRLIYFSYDVKMKEKGDIPEGYSVSREKKERFSLILESASTNQTSMYLCASSLGTVNTGELFFGEGSRLTVL.

The chain is built from TRBV19 and TRBJ2-1; 9 nucleotides match TRBD1. The germline CDR1 and CDR2 sequences are LNHDA and SQIVND (reference sequence). J lost 7 bases, V lost 8 bases, and 12 bases had no gene match. The CDR3 contains 15 residues. CDR3 sequence: CASGTGTGKGNEQFF. The DNA of the CDR3 is TGTGCCAGTGGCACCGGGACAGGGAAAGGAAATGAGCAGTTCTTC. Full variable domain (missing parts from reference TRBV19 and TRBJ2-1): DGGITQSPKYLFRKEGQNVTLSCEQNLNHDAMYWYRQDPGQGLRLIYYSQIVNDFQKGDIAEGYSVSREKKESFPLTVTSAQKNPTAFYLCASGTGTGKGNEQFFGPGTRLTVL.

The gene calls are TRBV6-5 and TRBJ2-3; 8 nucleotides agree with TRBD2. The CDR3 runs 14 residues. Germline assignment: CDR1 MNHEY and CDR2 SVGAGI. Trimming removed 7 bases from V and 4 bases from J; junction bases left unmatched: 7. The CDR3 sequence: CASNSGNGPDTQYF. CDR3 nucleotide sequence: TGTGCCAGCAATAGCGGGAATGGGCCAGATACGCAGTATTTT.

For this clone: Compared with germline, one end of the junction differs, possibly owing to a read error. The V gene is TRBV10-3, the J gene TRBJ2-1; possible D gene TRBD1, 6 bases. The CDR3 has 15 amino acids. Germline assignment: CDR1 ENHRY and CDR2 SYGVKD. CDR3 DNA: TGTGCCAGCAGTGGCCAGGGGAGCTCCTACAATGAGCAGTTCTTC. This translates into CASSGQGSSYNEQFF.